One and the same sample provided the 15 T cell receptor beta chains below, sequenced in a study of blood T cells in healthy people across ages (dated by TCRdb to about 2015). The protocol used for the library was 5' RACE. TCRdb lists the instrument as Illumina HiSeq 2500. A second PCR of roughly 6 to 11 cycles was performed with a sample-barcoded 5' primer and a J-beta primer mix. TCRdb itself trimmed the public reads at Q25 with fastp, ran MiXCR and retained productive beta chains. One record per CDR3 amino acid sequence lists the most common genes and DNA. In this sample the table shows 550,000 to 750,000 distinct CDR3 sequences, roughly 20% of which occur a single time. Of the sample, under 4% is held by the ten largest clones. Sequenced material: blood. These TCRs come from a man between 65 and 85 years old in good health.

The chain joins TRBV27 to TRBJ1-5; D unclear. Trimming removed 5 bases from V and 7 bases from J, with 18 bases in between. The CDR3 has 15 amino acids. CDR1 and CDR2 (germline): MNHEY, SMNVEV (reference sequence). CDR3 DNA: TGTGCCAGCAGTCTTAGTTGGTCCGTCAAACAGCCCCAGCATTTT. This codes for CASSLSWSVKQPQHF.

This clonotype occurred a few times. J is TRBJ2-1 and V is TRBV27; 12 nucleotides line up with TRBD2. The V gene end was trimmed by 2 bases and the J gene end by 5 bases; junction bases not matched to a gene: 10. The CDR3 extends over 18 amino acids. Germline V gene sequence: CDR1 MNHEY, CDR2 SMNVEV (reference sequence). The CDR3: CASSLGLAGYGSHNEQFF. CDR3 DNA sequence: TGTGCCAGCAGTTTAGGACTAGCGGGATATGGTAGTCACAATGAGCAGTTCTTC.

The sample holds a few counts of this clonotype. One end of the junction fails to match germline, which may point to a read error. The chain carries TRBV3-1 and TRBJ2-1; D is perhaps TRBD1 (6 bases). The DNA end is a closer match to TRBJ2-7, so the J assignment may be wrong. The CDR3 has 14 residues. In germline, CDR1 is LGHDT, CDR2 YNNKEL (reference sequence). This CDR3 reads CASRQGVQGYEQYF. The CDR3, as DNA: TGTGCCAGCAGACAAGGAGTACAGGGCTACGAGCAGTACTTC.

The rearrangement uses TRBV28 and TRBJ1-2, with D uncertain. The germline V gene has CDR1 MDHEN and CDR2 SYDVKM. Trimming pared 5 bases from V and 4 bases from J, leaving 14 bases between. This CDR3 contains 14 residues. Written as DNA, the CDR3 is TGTGCCAGCAGTGAGGCCGTAAAGCTCTATGGCTACACCTTC. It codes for CASSEAVKLYGYTF.

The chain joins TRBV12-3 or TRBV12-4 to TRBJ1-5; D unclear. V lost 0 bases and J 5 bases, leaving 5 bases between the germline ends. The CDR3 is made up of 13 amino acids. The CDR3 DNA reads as TGTGCCAGCAGTTTAGCGCGGGATCAGCCCCAGCATTTT. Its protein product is CASSLARDQPQHF.

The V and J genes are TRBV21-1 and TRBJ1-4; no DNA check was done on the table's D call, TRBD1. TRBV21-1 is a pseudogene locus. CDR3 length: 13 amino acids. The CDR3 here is CATRTITNEKLFF. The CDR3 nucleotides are TGTGCCACCCGGACCATAACTAATGAAAAACTGTTTTTT.

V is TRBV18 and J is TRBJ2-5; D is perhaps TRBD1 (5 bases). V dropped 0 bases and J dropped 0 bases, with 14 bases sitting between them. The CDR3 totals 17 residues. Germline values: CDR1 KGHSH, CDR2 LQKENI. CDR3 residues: CASSPPWGPADQETQYF. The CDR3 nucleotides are TGTGCCAGCTCACCACCCTGGGGCCCGGCAGACCAAGAGACCCAGTACTTC. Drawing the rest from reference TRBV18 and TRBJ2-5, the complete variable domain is NAGVMQNPRHLVRRRGQEARLRCSPMKGHSHVYWYRQLPEEGLKFMVYLQKENIIDESGMPKERFSAEFPKEGPSILRIQQVVRGDSAAYFCASSPPWGPADQETQYFGPGTRLLVL.

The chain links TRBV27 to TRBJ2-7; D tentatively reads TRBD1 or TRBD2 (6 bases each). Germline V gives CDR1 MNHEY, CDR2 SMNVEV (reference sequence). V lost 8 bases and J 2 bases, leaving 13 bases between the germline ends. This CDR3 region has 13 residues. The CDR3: CASRGLFPYEQYF. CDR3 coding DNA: TGTGCCAGCCGGGGGCTTTTCCCCTACGAGCAGTACTTC.

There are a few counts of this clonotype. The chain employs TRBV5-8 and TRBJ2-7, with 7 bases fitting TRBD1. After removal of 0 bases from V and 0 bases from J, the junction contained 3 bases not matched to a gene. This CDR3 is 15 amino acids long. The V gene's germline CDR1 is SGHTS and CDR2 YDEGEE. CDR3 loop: CASSLGGGDSYEQYF. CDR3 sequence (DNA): TGTGCCAGCAGCTTGGGAGGGGGCGACTCCTACGAGCAGTACTTC.

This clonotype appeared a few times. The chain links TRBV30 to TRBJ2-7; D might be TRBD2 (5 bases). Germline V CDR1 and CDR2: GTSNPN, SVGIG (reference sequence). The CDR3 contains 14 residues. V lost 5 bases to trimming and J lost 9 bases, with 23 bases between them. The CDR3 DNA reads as TGTGCCTGGGCCCTTTATTCTCGAGGGCCGCGGCAGTACTTC. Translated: CAWALYSRGPRQYF.

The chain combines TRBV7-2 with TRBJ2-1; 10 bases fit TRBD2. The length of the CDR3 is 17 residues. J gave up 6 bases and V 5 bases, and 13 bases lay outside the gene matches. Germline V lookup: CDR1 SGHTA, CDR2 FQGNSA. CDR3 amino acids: CASSRISSGRASNEQFF. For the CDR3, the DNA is TGTGCCAGCAGCCGAATCTCGAGCGGGAGGGCCTCCAATGAGCAGTTCTTC.

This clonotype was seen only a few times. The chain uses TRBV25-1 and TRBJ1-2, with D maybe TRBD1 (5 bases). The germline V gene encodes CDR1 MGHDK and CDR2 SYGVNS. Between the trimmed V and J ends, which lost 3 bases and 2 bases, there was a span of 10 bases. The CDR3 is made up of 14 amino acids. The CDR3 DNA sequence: TGTGCCAGCAGTGAGCCCGGGACGAACTATGGCTACACCTTC. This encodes CASSEPGTNYGYTF.

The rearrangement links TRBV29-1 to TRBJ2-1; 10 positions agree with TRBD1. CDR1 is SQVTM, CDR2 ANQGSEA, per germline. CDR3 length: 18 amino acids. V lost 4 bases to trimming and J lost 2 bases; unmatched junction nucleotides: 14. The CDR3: CSVGRGQGFDITYNEQFF. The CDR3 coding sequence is TGCAGCGTTGGCCGGGGACAGGGGTTTGACATTACCTACAATGAGCAGTTCTTC.

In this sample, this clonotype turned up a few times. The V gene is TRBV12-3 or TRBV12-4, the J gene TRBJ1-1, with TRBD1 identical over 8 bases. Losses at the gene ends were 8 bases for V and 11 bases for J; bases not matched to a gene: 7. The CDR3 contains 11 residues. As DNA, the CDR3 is TGTGCCAGCTCTTGGGGACAGGTTGCTTTCTTT. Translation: CASSWGQVAFF.

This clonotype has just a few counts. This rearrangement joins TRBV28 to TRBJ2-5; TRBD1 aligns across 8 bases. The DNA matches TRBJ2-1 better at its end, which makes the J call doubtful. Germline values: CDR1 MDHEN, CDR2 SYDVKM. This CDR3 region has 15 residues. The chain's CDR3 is CASSRPGTGYNEQFF. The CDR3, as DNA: TGTGCCAGCAGTAGGCCCGGGACAGGTTACAATGAGCAGTTCTTC.